This TCR beta chain was retrieved from a study of liver allograft versus peripheral blood T cells. Study-level background: Transplanted-liver T cell receptor repertoires were compared with recipients' peripheral blood repertoires.

Study conclusions and caveats: As reported, T cell receptor repertoires inside liver allografts differed from those present in peripheral blood.

Via MiXCR, TCRdb re-called the reads, giving one row per CDR3 protein. The table includes over a thousand distinct CDR3 sequences, approximately 15% detected once. In its sample, this clonotype ranks as large. The antigen remains unidentified. Germline lookup yields CDR1 SGHTA and CDR2 FQGNSA. This CDR3 region has 12 residues. With 5 bases removed from V and 6 bases from J, the gap between germline ends came to 11 bases. This rearrangement joins TRBV7-2 to TRBJ2-7; a possible D gene is TRBD2 (5 bases). The clonotype was recovered from a human patient who had a liver transplant. Some T cells may be supplied by the graft donor. CDR3: CASSRNGGEQYF. CDR3 bases: TGTGCCAGCAGCCGCAACGGAGGCGAGCAGTACTTC. The variable domain in full, with the rest retrieved from reference TRBV7-2 and TRBJ2-7, is GAGVSQSPSNKVTEKGKDVELRCDPISGHTALYWYRQSLGQGLEFLIYFQGNSAPDKSGLPSDRFSAERTGGSVSTLTIQRTQQEDSAVYLCASSRNGGEQYFGPGTRLTVT.